This paragraph covers one T cell receptor (beta chain) sequence. This clonotype was seen ten or more times. It lacks a known antigen. No qualities accompany the bases; no much larger clone lies one base away. cDNA was synthesized by template-switch 5'RACE using a primer with a 10-nucleotide random unique molecular identifier that tagged each TCR transcript. Every sequencing run yielded over 190 million TCR-beta sequences covering 15-18 subjects. The RNeasy kit was used to extract total RNA. Using the KAPA Real-time Library Amplification kit, TCR-beta VDJ regions were amplified with primers for the TCR constant region and the 5'RACE anchor. Sample indexes and Illumina adaptors were added in a first PCR, and a second PCR then increased library yield. After Ampure bead purification, the TCR product of roughly 650 bp was size-selected on a 2% E-gel SizeSelection system. Library quality was checked on a Bioanalyzer, concentration was measured with Qubit, and libraries were quantified with the Kapa Library Quantification kit before pooling. Paired-end 2 x 150 bp sequencing of the libraries was performed on an Illumina HiSeq 2500. To increase sequence diversity, roughly 24-32% phiX was spiked into each library pool. In the source study's methods: The quality-filtered reads were processed with the UMI-based MiGEC pipeline, whose error correction step removed more than 80% of the raw TCR sequences. VDJ genes were aligned to IMGT germline references, and each clonotype was defined by a unique CDR3 amino acid sequence together with V-J genes. Clonal expansion, Shannon diversity and CDR3 relatedness were evaluated with VDJtools (CalcPairwiseDistances, ClusterSamples), while phylogenetic trees were built in CLCbio workbench. Expanded clones were defined as having at least 8 unique UMIs, based on coefficient-of-variation modelling across technical triplicates. TCRdb handled the public reads itself, with Q25 trimming in fastp and clone calling in MiXCR, and kept productive beta chains. Rows merge per CDR3 protein into single entries with the most common DNA and genes. These V and J calls rely on TCRdb rather than the paper's analysis. The sample includes around 94,000 distinct CDR3 sequences, with roughly 3.5% observed a single time. The ten largest account for roughly 6.4% of the sample.

Compared with germline, V lacks 0 bases and J lacks 5 bases; bases without a gene match: 5. Sequences MNHEY (CDR1) and SVGEGT (CDR2) are obtained from the germline V gene. Spanning cysteine to phenylalanine, the CDR3 consists of 16 amino acids. Of the read, only the CDR3 DNA is kept; its 48 bases are in frame from base 1. For unsorted PBMC libraries, 2 million PBMCs were used after storage in RNAlater at -80 degrees C until RNA extraction. Multiple sclerosis patients were enrolled in a US clinical protocol evaluating disease progression by magnetic resonance imaging. Peripheral blood was subjected to Ficoll-Hypaque density gradient centrifugation to isolate PBMCs, which were then cryopreserved in liquid nitrogen. This sample was included in a study of neurological immune-mediated disorders (dated by TCRdb to between 2017 and 2020). For the wider study: Of the approximately 34 multiple sclerosis patients, some 31 had relapsing-remitting MS and 3 had secondary progressive MS. The study compared peripheral blood TCR-beta repertoires of HTLV-I-associated myelopathy (HAM/TSP) patients, multiple sclerosis patients and healthy controls using UMI-based sequencing. Of the approximately 65 subjects in the cohort, some 14 were HAM/TSP patients, some 35 were multiple sclerosis patients, and about 20 were healthy controls. Alongside PBMC samples, the set of approximately 100 TCR-beta libraries contained longitudinal samples, technical triplicates, and paired CD4+ and CD8+ T-cell subsets that had been sorted.

What the study reported, not specific to this receptor: Repertoires from 18 of 34 MS patients were grouped by phylogenetic analysis into a cluster of related CDR3 sequences, suggesting a possible repertoire-level signature. No identical CDR3 amino acid sequences were found to be shared among expanded clones across subjects, suggesting that TCR-beta repertoires were private in all groups. TCR clonal expansion was greatest in HAM/TSP patients and smallest in MS patients, who ranked below even healthy controls. The MS cluster was not associated with any clinical or MRI features, and the authors stated that larger cohorts are needed.

This receptor was identified in a woman aged 18-29 years with multiple sclerosis. The V and J genes are TRBV6-2 or TRBV6-3 and TRBJ2-1, and TRBD2 aligns with 9 junction nucleotides. The sample taken for sequencing was PBMCs. The CDR3: CASSYSSSGKNNEQFF. The nucleotides read TGTGCCAGCAGTTACTCGTCTAGCGGGAAAAACAATGAGCAGTTCTTC.